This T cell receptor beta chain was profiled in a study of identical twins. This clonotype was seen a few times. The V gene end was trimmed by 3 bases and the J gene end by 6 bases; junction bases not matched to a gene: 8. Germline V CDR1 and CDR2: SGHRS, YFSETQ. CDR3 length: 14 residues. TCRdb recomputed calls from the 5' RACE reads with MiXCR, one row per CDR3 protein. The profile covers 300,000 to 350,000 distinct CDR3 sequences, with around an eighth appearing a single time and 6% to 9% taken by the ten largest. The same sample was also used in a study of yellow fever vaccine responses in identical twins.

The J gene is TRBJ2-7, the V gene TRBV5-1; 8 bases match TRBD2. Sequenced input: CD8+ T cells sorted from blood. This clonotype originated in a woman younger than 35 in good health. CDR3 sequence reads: CASSSGGGSVEQYF. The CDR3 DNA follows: TGCGCCAGCAGCTCCGGGGGGGGATCGGTCGAGCAGTACTTC.